Sequencing of this T cell receptor beta chain was carried out in a study of CD8 T cells in ankylosing spondylitis. Study-wide results and caveats: In synovial fluid and blood from reactive arthritis, some motif variants were previously reported. Clones that were linked to disease were CD8+ and were relatively rare in peripheral blood. Reportedly, matched ankylosing spondylitis synovial fluid was significantly enriched for disease-linked clones. A motif of eight highly homologous TCR beta variants was seen as apparently characteristic of ankylosing spondylitis blood.

Concerning this clonotype itself: The antigen is undetermined.

This CDR3 has 14 residues. Per the germline V gene, CDR1 is SGHTA and CDR2 is FQGNSA. With 1 base removed from V and 4 bases from J, the gap between germline ends came to 10 bases. Libraries of TCR beta came from quantitative 5'-RACE with molecular barcodes. A single record per CDR3 protein comes from TCRdb applying MiXCR to the 5' RACE reads. The repertoire consists of 220,000 or so distinct CDR3 sequences, with about 16% occurring once and the leading ten covering about 42%. V usage is TRBV7-2 and J usage is TRBJ2-5; a weak D match, TRBD2 (5 bases). This clonotype was obtained from a male donor with ankylosing spondylitis. Specimen: blood, either unsorted or a sorted T cell fraction (not recorded which). The CDR3, as DNA: TGTGCCAGCAGCTTAGACCTAGCTGGAGAGACCCAGTACTTC. Its translation is CASSLDLAGETQYF. The whole variable domain, remainder taken from reference TRBV7-2 and TRBJ2-5, is GAGVSQSPSNKVTEKGKDVELRCDPISGHTALYWYRQSLGQGLEFLIYFQGNSAPDKSGLPSDRFSAERTGGSVSTLTIQRTQQEDSAVYLCASSLDLAGETQYFGPGTRLLVL.